This TCR beta chain was sequenced in a study of CD8+ T cells in alopecia areata. The treatment denotes: oral pan-JAK inhibitor, 5-10 mg twice daily. This clone has a handful of counts. V lost 4 bases and J 10 bases, leaving 17 bases between the germline ends. The CDR3 has 14 amino acids. Looked up from germline, CDR1 is ENHRY and CDR2 is SYGVKD. cDNA reverse transcribed from extracted RNA served as the sequencing template. TCRdb keeps only in-frame clones here, not all; method: immunoSEQ multiplex PCR. The sample holds 180,000 or so clones, roughly 60% seen once. The source of this sequence is a human donor with alopecia areata. Source: CD4+ T cells sorted from blood, taken between weeks 55 and 70, from a patient treated with tofacitinib. J is TRBJ2-1 and V is TRBV10-3, with D possibly TRBD1 on 6 matching bases. CDR3 bases: TGTGCCATCAGTGGACGACAGGATTTGGCCGAGCAGTTCTTC. It specifies CAISGRQDLAEQFF.